These 9 T cell receptor beta chains originate from one sample sequenced in a study of OX40 agonist ivuxolimab in advanced cancers. Sequencing used immunoSEQ multiplex PCR; TCRdb keeps in-frame clones, though not all of them. The sample yields roughly 90,000 clones, around 88% seen once. The material was CD4+ or CD8+ T cells sorted from blood, obtained in a trial of the OX40 agonist ivuxolimab. The receptors were sampled from an adult with an advanced solid tumor such as melanoma, head and neck, liver or kidney cancer.

CDR3 sequence reads: CASSWGSQGIMSGANVLTF. DNA for the CDR3: TGTGCCAGCAGCTGGGGTTCCCAGGGCATCATGTCTGGGGCCAACGTCCTGACTTTC. The chain couples TRBV7-9 to TRBJ2-6, with D perhaps matching TRBD1 (5 bases). V was cut by 4 bases and J by 1 base, with 20 bases left in between. Germline assignment: CDR1 SEHNR and CDR2 FQNEAQ (reference sequence). This CDR3 has 19 amino acids.

The gene calls are TRBV7-9 and TRBJ2-2; a possible D gene is TRBD2 (5 bases). V was shortened by 5 bases and J by 0 bases, with 13 bases between the two germline ends. The CDR3 totals 16 residues. Germline CDR1 and CDR2: SEHNR and FQNEAQ (reference sequence). CDR3 in DNA: TGTGCCAGCAGCCCGCGACGGGATGCGAACACCGGGGAGCTGTTTTTT. This sequence encodes CASSPRRDANTGELFF.

This clone was picked up one time. The chain couples TRBV11-3 to TRBJ2-2; 10 bases are a match to TRBD2. The V gene end was trimmed by 2 bases and the J gene end by 4 bases; junction bases not matched to a gene: 4. This CDR3 is built from 16 residues. The V gene's germline CDR1 is SGHNT and CDR2 YENEEA. CDR3 region: CASSLLAGVGTGELFF. CDR3 bases: TGTGCCAGCAGCTTACTAGCGGGAGTGGGCACCGGGGAGCTGTTTTTT. The entire variable domain, with the rest obtained from reference TRBV11-3 and TRBJ2-2, is as follows: EAGVVQSPRYKIIEKKQPVAFWCNPISGHNTLYWYLQNLGQGPELLIRYENEEAVDDSQLPKDRFSAERLKGVDSTLKIQPAELGDSAVYLCASSLLAGVGTGELFFGEGSRLTVL.

V gene TRBV28 combines with J gene TRBJ2-1; 12 nucleotides match TRBD2. The CDR3 covers 14 residues. Germline V CDR1 and CDR2: MDHEN, SYDVKM. The V gene end was trimmed by 9 bases and the J gene end by 5 bases; junction bases not matched to a gene: 5. CDR3 loop: CASNRLAGDNEQFF. Written as DNA, the CDR3 is TGTGCCAGTAACCGACTAGCGGGAGACAATGAGCAGTTCTTC.

The genes are TRBV6-4 and TRBJ1-2; D unclear. CDR1 and CDR2 (germline): MRHNA, SNTAGT. V lost 2 bases to trimming and J lost 0 bases, with 10 bases between them. The CDR3 totals 15 residues. CDR3 protein: CASSDGPNSNYGYTF. The CDR3 nucleotides read TGTGCCAGCAGTGACGGACCGAACTCTAACTATGGCTACACCTTC.

The chain has TRBV7-2 and TRBJ2-3, with D maybe TRBD2 (5 bases). This CDR3 has 14 residues. Germline V CDR1 and CDR2: SGHTA, FQGNSA. V lost 4 bases and J 6 bases, leaving 14 bases between the germline ends. Here the CDR3 DNA reads TGTGCCAGCAGCTCCGCCCCTGGCGGGGATACGCAGTATTTT. Its protein product is CASSSAPGGDTQYF.

The rearrangement uses TRBV7-9 and TRBJ1-2, with D possibly being TRBD1 (5 bases). V was trimmed by 0 bases and J by 11 bases, leaving 19 bases between them. The CDR3 sequence is 15 residues long. CDR1 is SEHNR and CDR2 is FQNEAQ in the germline V gene (reference sequence). CDR3 protein: CASSLAGGDRAGYTF. The CDR3 DNA follows: TGTGCCAGCAGCTTAGCCGGCGGGGACCGCGCTGGATACACCTTC.

The V and J genes are TRBV19 and TRBJ2-3; 8 nucleotides line up with TRBD1. With 3 bases clipped from V and 1 base from J, the junction kept 3 bases outside the gene matches. The germline V gene encodes CDR1 LNHDA and CDR2 SQIVND (reference sequence). The length of the CDR3 is 15 residues. In nucleotides, the CDR3 is TGTGCCAGTAGTATTCCGGGACAGGGCACAGATACGCAGTATTTT. Its protein product is CASSIPGQGTDTQYF.

The V gene is TRBV28, the J gene TRBJ2-2, with 9 positions matching TRBD1. V trimming: 6 bases; J trimming: 4 bases; junction bases outside the gene matches: 9. The CDR3 has 16 amino acids. Germline V gene sequence: CDR1 MDHEN, CDR2 SYDVKM. The CDR3 is CASSPGTGYSTGELFF. In nucleotides, the CDR3 is TGTGCCAGCAGCCCTGGGACAGGGTATTCCACCGGGGAGCTGTTTTTT.